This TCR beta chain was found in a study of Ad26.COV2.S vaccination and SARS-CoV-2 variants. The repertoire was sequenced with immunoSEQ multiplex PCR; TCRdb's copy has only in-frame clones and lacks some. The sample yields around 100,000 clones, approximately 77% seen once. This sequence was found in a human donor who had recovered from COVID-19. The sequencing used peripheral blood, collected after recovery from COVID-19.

CDR3 sequence: CASSFGQGETQYF. The CDR3 nucleotides are TGTGCCAGCAGTTTCGGGCAGGGTGAGACCCAGTACTTC. V is TRBV28 and J is TRBJ2-5, with a tentative D call TRBD1 (5 bases). Germline CDR1 reads MDHEN; CDR2 reads SYDVKM. The CDR3 is 13 residues long. V lost 3 bases to trimming and J lost 5 bases, with 10 bases between them.